This T cell receptor (beta chain) was captured by sequencing in a study of T-cell reconstitution after alpha-beta-depleted transplantation in children. The study, taken as a whole, reports: Most T-cell counts and diversity one year after the transplant came from T cells that were newly produced. Several hundred expanded graft clones reportedly gave rise to the alpha-beta T cells present about two months after transplant. Surviving recipient T cells and thymic progenitors produced the high day-60 TCRbeta diversity seen in some patients.

The CDR3 extends over 14 amino acids. Germline lookup yields CDR1 SGHRS and CDR2 YFSETQ. V was clipped by 7 bases and J by 5 bases; unmatched bases: 11. Many counts were recorded for this clonotype. Its cognate antigen is unknown. TCRbeta library construction was performed incorporating unique molecular identifiers. In TCRdb, the PCR reads were re-called with MiXCR into one record per CDR3 protein. This sample has about 300,000 distinct CDR3 sequences, with nearly 8% found just once. The material sequenced was peripheral blood, taken 360 days after TCRalphabeta/CD19-depleted stem cell transplant. This receptor was obtained from a female patient aged 2-9 years who had a stem cell transplant for Fanconi anemia, so the T cells may come from the graft donor. The chain combines TRBV5-1 with TRBJ2-5, with 7 bases identical to TRBD1. The CDR3 loop is CASGPWTGGETQYF. CDR3 DNA sequence: TGCGCCAGCGGCCCCTGGACAGGCGGGGAGACCCAGTACTTC.